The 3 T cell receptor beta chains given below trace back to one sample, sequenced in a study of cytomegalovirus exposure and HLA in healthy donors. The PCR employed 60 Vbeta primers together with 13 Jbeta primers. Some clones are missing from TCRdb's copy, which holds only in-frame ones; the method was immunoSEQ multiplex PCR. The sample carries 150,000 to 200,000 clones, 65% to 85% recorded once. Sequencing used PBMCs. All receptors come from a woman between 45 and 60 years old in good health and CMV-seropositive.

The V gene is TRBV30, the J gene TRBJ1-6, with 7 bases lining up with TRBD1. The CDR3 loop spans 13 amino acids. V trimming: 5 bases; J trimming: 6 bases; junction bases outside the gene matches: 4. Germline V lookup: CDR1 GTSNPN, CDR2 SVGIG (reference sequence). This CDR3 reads CAWQTGSNSPLHF. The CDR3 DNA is TGTGCCTGGCAGACAGGGAGTAATTCACCCCTCCACTTT.

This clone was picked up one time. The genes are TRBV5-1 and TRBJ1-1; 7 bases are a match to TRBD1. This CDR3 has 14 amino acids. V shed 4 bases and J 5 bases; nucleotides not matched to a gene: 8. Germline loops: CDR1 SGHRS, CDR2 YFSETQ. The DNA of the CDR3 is TGCGCCAGCAGCGACGACAGGGATGGGACTGAAGCTTTCTTT. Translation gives CASSDDRDGTEAFF.

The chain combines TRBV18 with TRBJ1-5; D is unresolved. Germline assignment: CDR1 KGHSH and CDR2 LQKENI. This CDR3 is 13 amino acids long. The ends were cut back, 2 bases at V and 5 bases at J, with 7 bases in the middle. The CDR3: CASSPFSDQPQHF. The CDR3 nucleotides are TGTGCCAGCTCACCATTTTCGGATCAGCCCCAGCATTTT.